The 23 T cell receptor beta chains reported below all come from one sample, sequenced in a study of T-cell memory formation after mild COVID-19 (dated by TCRdb to about 2021). Libraries were built with 5' RACE. These reads were obtained on an Illumina NovaSeq 6000. TCRdb reran the public reads through fastp at Q25 and MiXCR, keeping productive beta chains. Duplicate CDR3 protein sequences are folded into a single record with the most common DNA and genes. The sample table shows roughly 510,000 distinct CDR3 sequences, and approximately 15% are seen once. The ten largest make up just over 8% of the sample. The specimen was PBMCs or a T cell subset sorted from them (not recorded which). The receptors were sampled from an adult woman who had mild COVID-19 (a few samples of this study predate the infection). The sample titles of this study are shuffled in the database, so cell type and time point are left out; the donor was told from shared clones.

The chain uses TRBV6-5 and TRBJ2-1, with a possible D match to TRBD2 (5 bases). The CDR3 sequence is 13 residues long. Germline CDR1 reads MNHEY; CDR2 reads SVGAGI. With 5 bases removed from V and 8 bases from J, the gap between germline ends came to 13 bases. CDR3 nucleotide sequence: TGTGCCAGCAGTAGGAACCTGGAGGATGAGCAGTTCTTC. Protein: CASSRNLEDEQFF.

This clonotype was seen more than once but under ten times. This chain connects TRBV7-8 to TRBJ2-7, with a tentative D call TRBD2 (5 bases). The CDR3 extends over 13 amino acids. V was shortened by 3 bases and J by 6 bases, with 12 bases between the two germline ends. CDR1 is SGHVS and CDR2 is FQNEAQ in the germline V gene. CDR3 sequence: CASSFKEDGEQYF. The DNA for the CDR3 is TGTGCCAGCAGCTTTAAGGAGGACGGCGAGCAGTACTTC.

The CDR3 DNA follows: TGTGCCAGCAGCCAAGACCTTGGCAGGGCCACAGATACGCAGTATTTT. It translates to CASSQDLGRATDTQYF. The genes are TRBV4-2 and TRBJ2-3; D might be TRBD1 (5 bases). Germline CDR1 and CDR2: LGHNA and YNFKEQ. V was pared by 0 bases and J by 2 bases, with 12 bases between. The CDR3 loop spans 16 amino acids.

This clonotype was seen more than once but under ten times. The V call is TRBV3-1, the J call TRBJ1-6; no clear D. This CDR3 spans 13 amino acids. Germline CDR1 LGHDT, CDR2 YNNKEL (reference sequence). Trimming stripped 4 bases from V and 10 bases from J, with 11 bases between. CDR3 nucleotides: TGTGCCAGCAGCCCTAACACTCTGTCACCCCTCCACTTT. Its translation is CASSPNTLSPLHF.

The gene calls are TRBV20-1 and TRBJ1-5, with 7 positions matching TRBD1. Trimming at V came to 2 bases and at J to 5 bases, leaving 0 bases not matched to a gene. Germline V gene sequence: CDR1 DFQATT, CDR2 SNEGSKA (reference sequence). This CDR3 is 12 amino acids long. This CDR3 reads CSARTGDQPQHF. Written as DNA, the CDR3 is TGCAGTGCTAGAACAGGGGATCAGCCCCAGCATTTT.

This clonotype was detected many times. The chain combines TRBV29-1 with TRBJ2-7; D perhaps matches TRBD1 (6 bases). From germline, CDR1 is SQVTM and CDR2 ANQGSEA. The CDR3 consists of 13 residues. Trimming stripped 4 bases from V and 1 base from J, with 11 bases between. The CDR3 sequence: CSVVETGSYEQYF. The CDR3 bases are TGCAGCGTTGTCGAGACAGGTTCCTACGAGCAGTACTTC.

In this sample, this clonotype turned up a few times. The chain is built from TRBV4-3 and TRBJ2-1; 13 bases agree with TRBD2. Germline-derived CDR1 and CDR2 are LGHNA and YSLEER. The CDR3 length is 15 residues. J lost 8 bases, V lost 3 bases, and 4 bases had no gene match. The CDR3, as DNA: TGCGCCAGCAGCCAGGGGACTAGCGGGACCCATGAGCAGTTCTTC. It codes for CASSQGTSGTHEQFF.

This clonotype was picked up a small number of times. The rearrangement uses TRBV6-2 or TRBV6-3 and TRBJ2-1, with 7 nucleotides matching TRBD2. CDR3 length: 17 residues. The trim removed 5 bases at V and 6 bases at J, leaving 16 bases unmatched. The germline V gene has CDR1 MNHEY and CDR2 SVGEGT. The chain's CDR3 is CASSPPKRLARGNEQFF. The CDR3 nucleotides are TGTGCCAGCAGTCCGCCAAAAAGACTAGCCCGAGGCAATGAGCAGTTCTTC.

The chain combines TRBV30 with TRBJ2-3; possible D gene TRBD2, 6 bases. The CDR3 totals 13 residues. V lost 5 bases, J lost 7 bases, and 16 bases lay in between. Germline-derived CDR1 and CDR2 are GTSNPN and SVGIG (reference sequence). The CDR3 protein is CAWARDSLNTQYF. The CDR3 DNA sequence: TGTGCCTGGGCACGGGACTCCCTAAATACGCAGTATTTT.

The rearrangement joins TRBV29-1 to TRBJ2-5; 7 bases fit TRBD2. This CDR3 contains 13 residues. The germline V gene encodes CDR1 SQVTM and CDR2 ANQGSEA. After removal of 3 bases from V and 4 bases from J, the junction contained 5 bases not matched to a gene. The CDR3 DNA follows: TGCAGCGTTGACCAGTCGGGGGGAGAGACCCAGTACTTC. Its translation: CSVDQSGGETQYF.

The chain carries TRBV11-2 and TRBJ1-3; tentatively, D is TRBD1 (6 bases). Looked up from germline, CDR1 is SGHAT and CDR2 is FQNNGV. The germline V and J ends were trimmed by 7 bases and 0 bases, with 22 bases remaining between them. CDR3 length: 18 residues. The chain's CDR3 is CASILGGVPGLSGNTIYF. For the CDR3, the DNA is TGTGCCAGCATCCTAGGGGGTGTTCCAGGGCTCTCTGGAAACACCATATATTTT.

This clonotype was picked up a small number of times. The chain couples TRBV5-4 to TRBJ2-5, with D perhaps matching TRBD1 (6 bases). Germline values: CDR1 SGHNT, CDR2 YYREEE (reference sequence). V was cut by 4 bases and J by 2 bases, with 18 bases left in between. The CDR3 loop spans 16 amino acids. The CDR3 DNA reads TGTGCCAGCAGCCAAGATGACAGGAGACTGCAAGAGACCCAGTACTTC. This sequence encodes CASSQDDRRLQETQYF.

This clonotype came up a few times. CDR3: CASSAPPITEQYF. The CDR3 nucleotides are TGTGCCAGCAGTGCGCCTCCGATTACCGAGCAGTACTTC. V and J are TRBV6-2 or TRBV6-3 and TRBJ2-7; no definite D call. The length of the CDR3 is 13 residues. Trimming took 5 bases from V and 6 from J, leaving 14 bases between them. In germline, CDR1 is MNHEY, CDR2 SVGEGT.

Only a few counts were recorded for this clonotype. This rearrangement joins TRBV7-9 to TRBJ1-1; D ambiguous. The V gene's germline CDR1 is SEHNR and CDR2 FQNEAQ (reference sequence). V lost 3 bases and J lost 6, with 17 bases in between. CDR3 length: 15 residues. CDR3 residues: CASSFYWSAAPEAFF. CDR3 DNA: TGTGCCAGCAGCTTTTATTGGTCGGCGGCGCCTGAAGCTTTCTTT. The whole variable domain, filled in from reference TRBV7-9 and TRBJ1-1, reads DTGVSQNPRHKITKRGQNVTFRCDPISEHNRLYWYRQTLGQGPEFLTYFQNEAQLEKSRLLSDRFSAERPKGSFSTLEIQRTEQGDSAMYLCASSFYWSAAPEAFFGQGTRLTVV.

The V and J genes are TRBV5-1 and TRBJ2-7; 8 nucleotides agree with TRBD1. The ends lost 0 bases at V and 6 bases at J; junction bases unmatched: 5. Germline lookup yields CDR1 SGHRS and CDR2 YFSETQ. The CDR3 runs to 14 residues. The CDR3 loop reads CASSLGQGRSEQYF. CDR3 sequence (DNA): TGCGCCAGCAGCTTGGGACAGGGGAGGAGCGAGCAGTACTTC.

This clonotype was counted only a few times. The chain is built from TRBV27 and TRBJ1-3, with D uncertain. Germline CDR1 is MNHEY and CDR2 is SMNVEV (reference sequence). The CDR3 loop spans 13 amino acids. V was cut by 1 base and J by 1 base, with 2 bases left in between. Here the CDR3 reads CASSLYSGNTIYF. Written as DNA, the CDR3 is TGTGCCAGCAGTTTATATTCTGGAAACACCATATATTTT.

This clonotype was picked up many times. The chain recombines TRBV6-5 with TRBJ2-3; no firm D call. Looked up from germline, CDR1 is MNHEY and CDR2 is SVGAGI. V was cut by 0 bases and J by 0 bases, with 7 bases left in between. The CDR3 contains 15 residues. In DNA form, the CDR3 reads TGTGCCAGCAGTTACTCGCACACTAGCACAGATACGCAGTATTTT. The encoded protein is CASSYSHTSTDTQYF.

This clonotype was counted at least ten times. The V gene is TRBV6-5, the J gene TRBJ1-1, with 8 bases matching TRBD1. With 0 bases clipped from V and 1 base from J, the junction kept 1 base outside the gene matches. Germline CDR1 is MNHEY and CDR2 is SVGAGI. The CDR3 extends over 15 amino acids. CDR3 sequence reads: CASSYSGQGNTEAFF. CDR3 sequence (DNA): TGTGCCAGCAGTTACTCCGGACAGGGGAACACTGAAGCTTTCTTT.

The chain carries TRBV11-2 and TRBJ2-1; D call uncertain. CDR1 is SGHAT, CDR2 FQNNGV, per germline. The CDR3 is 15 amino acids. Trimming removed 8 bases at V and 6 bases at J, with 20 bases between. This chain's CDR3 is CASGKGGGFGNEQFF. The CDR3, as DNA: TGTGCCAGCGGTAAGGGTGGTGGGTTTGGCAATGAGCAGTTCTTC. Using reference TRBV11-2 and TRBJ2-1 for the parts outside the CDR3, the full variable domain is EAGVAQSPRYKIIEKRQSVAFWCNPISGHATLYWYQQILGQGPKLLIQFQNNGVVDDSQLPKDRFSAERLKGVDSTLKIQPAKLEDSAVYLCASGKGGGFGNEQFFGPGTRLTVL.

This clonotype was seen more than once but under ten times. The chain carries TRBV28 and TRBJ1-1; TRBD1 is a possible D gene (6 bases). There are 15 residues in the CDR3. The germline V and J ends were trimmed by 5 bases and 5 bases, with 18 bases remaining between them. Per germline, CDR1 MDHEN and CDR2 SYDVKM. For the CDR3, the DNA is TGTGCCAGCAGTCCACCGGGGGGGGCGATTACTGAAGCTTTCTTT. Its protein is CASSPPGGAITEAFF. The full variable domain, completed using reference TRBV28 and TRBJ1-1, is DVKVTQSSRYLVKRTGEKVFLECVQDMDHENMFWYRQDPGLGLRLIYFSYDVKMKEKGDIPEGYSVSREKKERFSLILESASTNQTSMYLCASSPPGGAITEAFFGQGTRLTVV.

This clonotype was detected only a few times. As DNA, the CDR3 is TGTGCCAGCAGCCACAGGGGTGAATCCTACAATGAGCAGTTCTTC. It specifies CASSHRGESYNEQFF. This chain links TRBV7-9 with TRBJ2-1, with TRBD1 matching over 7 bases. Germline loops: CDR1 SEHNR, CDR2 FQNEAQ (reference sequence). This CDR3 has 15 amino acids. Unmatched junction bases numbered 5, after V lost 5 bases and J lost 1 base.

This clonotype was detected a few times. V usage is TRBV7-8 and J usage is TRBJ2-3, with TRBD2 identical over 15 bases. Germline assignment: CDR1 SGHVS and CDR2 FQNEAQ. Unmatched junction bases numbered 4, after V lost 2 bases and J lost 4 bases. The CDR3 is 17 amino acids. CDR3 protein: CASSLPGLAGGPDTQYF. The CDR3 DNA follows: TGTGCCAGCAGCTTACCGGGACTAGCGGGAGGCCCAGATACGCAGTATTTT.

This clonotype was observed at least ten times. V and J are TRBV12-3 or TRBV12-4 and TRBJ2-1, with 8 bases aligning to TRBD2. The V segment lost 5 bases and the J segment 7 bases; nucleotides outside the gene matches: 13. This CDR3 contains 16 residues. The CDR3 spells CASSPPGAGVENEQFF. The CDR3 DNA reads TGTGCCAGCAGTCCCCCAGGAGCGGGAGTAGAAAATGAGCAGTTCTTC.